A single sample gave rise to the 13 T cell receptor beta chains below, sequenced in a study of cytomegalovirus exposure and HLA in healthy donors. This table comes from immunoSEQ multiplex PCR, and its TCRdb copy is limited to in-frame clones, with some not included. The data contain about 100,000 clones, approximately 85% of them seen just once; the ten biggest clones take up over 2.5%. Sequencing was carried out using PBMCs. These receptors originate from a woman aged 18 to 35 in good health and CMV-seronegative.

The V and J genes are TRBV7-6 and TRBJ1-6; D is perhaps TRBD1 (6 bases). The V gene lost 5 bases and the J gene lost 4 bases, with 18 bases spanning the gap. CDR3 length: 17 amino acids. Germline lookup yields CDR1 SGHVS and CDR2 FNYEAQ. CDR3 nucleotides: TGTGCCAGCAGCCCCAGGGGCCGCAATAGTTATAATTCACCCCTCCACTTT. Translation gives CASSPRGRNSYNSPLHF.

The chain combines TRBV29-1 with TRBJ2-7, with 10 nucleotides matching TRBD1. Germline CDR1 SQVTM, CDR2 ANQGSEA. The CDR3 totals 15 residues. The V gene end was trimmed by 7 bases and the J gene end by 7 bases; junction bases not matched to a gene: 16. The CDR3 DNA follows: TGCAGCGCCGGAAGCCTGGACAGGGGGTACTATGAGCAGTACTTC. It specifies CSAGSLDRGYYEQYF.

The chain is built from TRBV6-5 and TRBJ1-3; TRBD1 is a possible D gene (6 bases). Germline CDR1 and CDR2: MNHEY and SVGAGI. V was cut by 4 bases and J by 0 bases, with 10 bases left in between. The CDR3 totals 15 residues. The CDR3 region is CASSSTGSSGNTIYF. Written as DNA, the CDR3 is TGTGCCAGCAGTTCGACAGGATCCTCTGGAAACACCATATATTTT.

The rearrangement joins TRBV11-1 to TRBJ2-7, with 14 bases matching TRBD2. The length of the CDR3 is 15 residues. Germline V gene sequence: CDR1 SGHAT, CDR2 FQDESV (reference sequence). V lost 4 bases, J lost 5 bases, and 4 bases stayed unmatched. The CDR3 is CASSSTSGGANEQYF. The CDR3 DNA is TGTGCCAGCAGCTCGACTAGCGGGGGGGCAAACGAGCAGTACTTC.

This clone came up a few times. The chain couples TRBV6-6 to TRBJ2-1; D not certain. V lost 3 bases to trimming and J lost 6 bases, with 18 bases between them. Germline loops: CDR1 MNHNY, CDR2 SVGAGI (reference sequence). This CDR3 has 16 amino acids. CDR3 in DNA: TGTGCCAGCAGTTATATTCTAGTCCCCCGGTCCAATGAGCAGTTCTTC. Translating gives CASSYILVPRSNEQFF.

The CDR3 protein is CASSLTDGQPQHF. CDR3 nucleotide sequence: TGTGCCAGCAGCTTGACAGACGGGCAGCCCCAGCATTTT. V is TRBV11-2 and J is TRBJ1-5; maybe TRBD1 (5 bases). The CDR3 is 13 residues long. V was trimmed by 3 bases and J by 7 bases, leaving 10 bases between them. Per germline, CDR1 SGHAT and CDR2 FQNNGV. The variable domain in full, with the rest retrieved from reference TRBV11-2 and TRBJ1-5, is EAGVAQSPRYKIIEKRQSVAFWCNPISGHATLYWYQQILGQGPKLLIQFQNNGVVDDSQLPKDRFSAERLKGVDSTLKIQPAKLEDSAVYLCASSLTDGQPQHFGDGTRLSIL.

This clone was seen more than once but under ten times. A junction end diverges from the germline sequence, so it may reflect a read error. The V and J genes are TRBV30 and TRBJ1-4, with D possibly being TRBD1 (5 bases). CDR1 is GTSNPN and CDR2 is SVGIG in the germline V gene (reference sequence). The CDR3 has 12 residues. The CDR3 DNA sequence: TGTGCCTGGAGTGTAGGGGATGAGAAACTGTTTTTT. This encodes CAWSVGDEKLFF.

V usage is TRBV6-6 and J usage is TRBJ1-6; 8 bases are a match to TRBD1. Germline V lookup: CDR1 MNHNY, CDR2 SVGAGI (reference sequence). The CDR3 totals 15 residues. V gave up 7 bases and J gave up 10 bases; unmatched junction bases: 12. In nucleotides, the CDR3 is TGTGCCAGCACCCGCCTCCAGGGGGCGAGGTCACCCCTCCACTTT. Translation gives CASTRLQGARSPLHF.

The J gene is TRBJ1-6, the V gene TRBV6-1, with 11 bases identical to TRBD1. The germline gives CDR1 MNHNS, CDR2 SASEGT. This CDR3 comprises 15 residues. The trim removed 5 bases at V and 9 bases at J, leaving 6 bases unmatched. CDR3 sequence: CASSIEGQGGSPLHF. The CDR3 DNA follows: TGTGCCAGCAGTATAGAGGGACAGGGGGGTTCACCCCTCCACTTT.

The rearrangement links TRBV7-6 to TRBJ1-4; D is possibly TRBD1 (6 bases). V was pared by 5 bases and J by 3 bases, with 16 bases between. Germline values: CDR1 SGHVS, CDR2 FNYEAQ. The CDR3 is 16 amino acids. The CDR3 sequence: CASSNPKSGANEKLFF. DNA of the CDR3: TGTGCCAGCAGCAATCCGAAGTCAGGGGCTAATGAAAAACTGTTTTTT.

J is TRBJ2-6 and V is TRBV6-1; D gene unclear. The V end was cut by 1 base, the J end by 0 bases, with 4 bases between. The CDR3 spans 15 residues. Germline CDR1 and CDR2: MNHNS and SASEGT. CDR3 DNA: TGTGCCAGCAGTGAAGAGAGCTCTGGGGCCAACGTCCTGACTTTC. Translation: CASSEESSGANVLTF.

This sequence joins TRBV6-6 and TRBJ2-7, with 9 positions matching TRBD1. CDR1 MNHNY and CDR2 SVGAGI come from the germline V gene (reference sequence). The CDR3 spans 15 residues. Trimming at V came to 2 bases and at J to 6 bases, leaving 8 bases not matched to a gene. CDR3 sequence: CASSYTGQGSSEQYF. Here the CDR3 DNA reads TGTGCCAGCAGTTACACAGGACAGGGGTCTAGCGAGCAGTACTTC.

The chain joins TRBV19 to TRBJ1-5, with TRBD1 matching 9 bases. The CDR3 has 14 amino acids. V shed 8 bases, J shed 6 bases, and the junction held 8 bases outside the gene matches. Germline-derived CDR1 and CDR2 are LNHDA and SQIVND (reference sequence). CDR3 nucleotides: TGTGCCAGTGCGGACAGGGGTTTGGGTCAGCCCCAGCATTTT. This gives the protein CASADRGLGQPQHF.